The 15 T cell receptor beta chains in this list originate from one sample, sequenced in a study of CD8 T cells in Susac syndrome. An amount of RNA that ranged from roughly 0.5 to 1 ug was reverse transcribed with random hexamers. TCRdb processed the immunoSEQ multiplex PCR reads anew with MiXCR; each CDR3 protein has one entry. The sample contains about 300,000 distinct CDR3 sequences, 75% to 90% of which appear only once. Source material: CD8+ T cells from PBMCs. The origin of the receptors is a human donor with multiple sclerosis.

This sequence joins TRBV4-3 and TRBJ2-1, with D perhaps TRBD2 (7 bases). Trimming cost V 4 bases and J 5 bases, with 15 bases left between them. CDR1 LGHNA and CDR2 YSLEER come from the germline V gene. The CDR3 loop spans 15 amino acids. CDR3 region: CASSLLAGANNEQFF. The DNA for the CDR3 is TGCGCCAGCAGCCTTCTGGCGGGGGCCAACAATGAGCAGTTCTTC.

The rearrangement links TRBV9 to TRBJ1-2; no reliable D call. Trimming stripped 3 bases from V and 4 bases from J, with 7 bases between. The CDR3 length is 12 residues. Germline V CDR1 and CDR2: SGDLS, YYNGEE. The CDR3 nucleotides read TGTGCCAGCAGCGGGGGTGTCTATGGCTACACCTTC. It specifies CASSGGVYGYTF.

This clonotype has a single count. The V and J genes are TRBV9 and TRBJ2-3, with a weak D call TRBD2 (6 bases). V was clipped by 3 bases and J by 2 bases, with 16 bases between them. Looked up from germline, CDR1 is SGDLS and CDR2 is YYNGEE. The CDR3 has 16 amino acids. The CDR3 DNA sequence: TGTGCCAGCAGCGAATCGGGCGGGACGGACACAGATACGCAGTATTTT. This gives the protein CASSESGGTDTDTQYF.

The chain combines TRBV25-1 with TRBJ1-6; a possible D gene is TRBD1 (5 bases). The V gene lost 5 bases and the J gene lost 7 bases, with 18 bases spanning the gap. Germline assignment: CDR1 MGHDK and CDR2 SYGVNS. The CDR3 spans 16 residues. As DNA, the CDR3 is TGTGCCAGCAGTTCGGAGAGGGGCCCAATAAATTCACCCCTCCACTTT. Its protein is CASSSERGPINSPLHF.

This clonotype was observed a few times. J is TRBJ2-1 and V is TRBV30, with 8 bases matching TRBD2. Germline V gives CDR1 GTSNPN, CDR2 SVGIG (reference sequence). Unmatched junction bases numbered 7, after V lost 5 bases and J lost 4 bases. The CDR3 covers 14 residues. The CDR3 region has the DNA TGTGCCTGGGAGGATAGCGGGGATTACAATGAGCAGTTCTTC. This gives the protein CAWEDSGDYNEQFF.

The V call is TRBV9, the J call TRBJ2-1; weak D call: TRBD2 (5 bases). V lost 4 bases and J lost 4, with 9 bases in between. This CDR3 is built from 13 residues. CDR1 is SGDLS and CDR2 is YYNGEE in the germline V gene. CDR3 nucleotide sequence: TGTGCCAGCAGCCCCCGAGGGTACAATGAGCAGTTCTTC. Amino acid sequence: CASSPRGYNEQFF.

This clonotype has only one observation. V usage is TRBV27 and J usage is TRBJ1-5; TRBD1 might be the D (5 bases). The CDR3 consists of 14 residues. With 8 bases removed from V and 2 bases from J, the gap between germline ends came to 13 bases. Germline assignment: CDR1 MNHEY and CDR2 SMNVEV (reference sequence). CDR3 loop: CASSQWGGNQPQHF. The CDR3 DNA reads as TGTGCCAGCTCCCAGTGGGGGGGCAATCAGCCCCAGCATTTT.

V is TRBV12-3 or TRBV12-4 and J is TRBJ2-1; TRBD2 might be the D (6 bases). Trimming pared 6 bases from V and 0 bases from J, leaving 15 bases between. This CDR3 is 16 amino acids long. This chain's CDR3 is CASSLIAVSSYNEQFF. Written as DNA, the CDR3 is TGTGCCAGCAGCCTAATAGCGGTAAGCTCCTACAATGAGCAGTTCTTC.

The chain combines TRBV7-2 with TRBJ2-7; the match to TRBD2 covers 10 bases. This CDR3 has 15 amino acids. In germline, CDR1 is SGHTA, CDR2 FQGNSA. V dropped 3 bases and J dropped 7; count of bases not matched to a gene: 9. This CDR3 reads CASSFILAGAEEQYF. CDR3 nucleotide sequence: TGTGCCAGCAGCTTTATTCTAGCGGGAGCTGAGGAGCAGTACTTC.

The CDR3 region has the DNA TGTGCCAGCAGCTTAGCGTGGGGATCCTACAATGAGCAGTTCTTC. Translation gives CASSLAWGSYNEQFF. The chain recombines TRBV7-8 with TRBJ2-1; D call uncertain. The ends were cut back, 0 bases at V and 1 base at J, with 7 bases in the middle. The CDR3 has 15 amino acids. CDR1 is SGHVS and CDR2 is FQNEAQ in the germline V gene.

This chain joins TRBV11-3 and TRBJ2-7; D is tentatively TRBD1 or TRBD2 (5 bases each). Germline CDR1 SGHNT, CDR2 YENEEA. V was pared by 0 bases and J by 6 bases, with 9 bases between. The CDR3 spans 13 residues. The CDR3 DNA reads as TGTGCCAGCAGCTTAGATTTCGGGGCCGAGCAGTACTTC. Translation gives CASSLDFGAEQYF. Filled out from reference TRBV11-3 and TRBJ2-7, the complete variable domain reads EAGVVQSPRYKIIEKKQPVAFWCNPISGHNTLYWYLQNLGQGPELLIRYENEEAVDDSQLPKDRFSAERLKGVDSTLKIQPAELGDSAVYLCASSLDFGAEQYFGPGTRLTVT.

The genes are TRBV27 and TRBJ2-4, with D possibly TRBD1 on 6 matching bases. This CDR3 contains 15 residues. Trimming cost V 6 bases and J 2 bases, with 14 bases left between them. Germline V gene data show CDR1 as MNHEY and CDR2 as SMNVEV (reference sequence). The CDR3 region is CASSYRDGSKNIQYF. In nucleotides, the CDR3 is TGTGCCAGCAGCTACAGGGACGGGTCCAAAAACATTCAGTACTTC.

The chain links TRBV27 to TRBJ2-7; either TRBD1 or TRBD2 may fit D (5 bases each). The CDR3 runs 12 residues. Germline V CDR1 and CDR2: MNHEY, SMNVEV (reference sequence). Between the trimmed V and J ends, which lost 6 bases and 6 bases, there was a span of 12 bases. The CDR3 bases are TGTGCCAGCAGCTCTTCAGGGAGCGAGCAGTACTTC. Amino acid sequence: CASSSSGSEQYF.

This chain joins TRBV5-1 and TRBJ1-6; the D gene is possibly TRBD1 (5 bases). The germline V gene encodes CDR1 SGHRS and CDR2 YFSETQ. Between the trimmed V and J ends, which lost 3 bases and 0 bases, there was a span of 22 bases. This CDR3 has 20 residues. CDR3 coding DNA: TGCGCCAGCAGCTCCACCGGGACGGCAGAATACGACTCCTATAATTCACCCCTCCACTTT. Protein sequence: CASSSTGTAEYDSYNSPLHF.

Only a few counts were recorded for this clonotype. The CDR3 reads CASSQETTYEQYF. The CDR3 nucleotides read TGCGCCAGCAGCCAAGAGACAACCTACGAGCAGTACTTC. The chain carries TRBV4-1 and TRBJ2-7; D unclear. CDR1 and CDR2 (germline): MGHRA, YSYEKL. The CDR3 has 13 residues. V lost 0 bases to trimming and J lost 2 bases, with 5 bases between them.